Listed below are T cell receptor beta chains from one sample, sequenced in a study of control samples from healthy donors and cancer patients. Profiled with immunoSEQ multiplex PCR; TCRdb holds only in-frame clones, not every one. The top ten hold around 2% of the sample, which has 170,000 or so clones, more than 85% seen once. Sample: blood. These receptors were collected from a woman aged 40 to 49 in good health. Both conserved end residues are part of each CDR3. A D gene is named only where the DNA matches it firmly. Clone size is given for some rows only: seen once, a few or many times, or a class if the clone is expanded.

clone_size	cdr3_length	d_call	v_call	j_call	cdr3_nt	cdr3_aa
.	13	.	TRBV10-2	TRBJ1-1	TGCGCCAGCAGTTCTCCCAGCGGCACTGAAGCTTTCTTT	CASSSPSGTEAFF
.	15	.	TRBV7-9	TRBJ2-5	TGTGCCAGCAGCTTTGCTCCGACAGACACCCTACGATTATACTTC	CASSFAPTDTLRLYF
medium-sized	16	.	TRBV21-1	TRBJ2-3	TGTGCCAGCAATGGAAACCGGGACACGAGAACAGATACGCAGTATTTT	CASNGNRDTRTDTQYF
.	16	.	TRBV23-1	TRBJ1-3	TGCGCCAGCACTGGGCGATGCCAGACCTCTGGAAACACCATATATTTT	CASTGRCQTSGNTIYF
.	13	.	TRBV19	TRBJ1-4	TGTGCCAGTAGTACGGGAAGGAATGAAAAACTGTTTTTT	CASSTGRNEKLFF
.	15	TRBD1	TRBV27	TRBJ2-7	TGTGCCAGCCGTAGGACAGGGGACCTTAGGTCCGAGCAGTACTTC	CASRRTGDLRSEQYF
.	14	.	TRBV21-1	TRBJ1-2	TGTGCCCATGAAAGGGGTCGAGCTAACTATGGCTACACCTTC	CAHERGRANYGYTF
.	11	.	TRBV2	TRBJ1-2	TGTGCCAGCAGGGAAGCATCGGGCTACACCTTC	CASREASGYTF
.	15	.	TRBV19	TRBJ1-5	TGTGCCAGTAGTATAGGTCACAGTAGCAATCAGCCCCAGCATTTT	CASSIGHSSNQPQHF
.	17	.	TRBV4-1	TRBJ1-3	TGCGCCAGCAGCCAAGAACGGGTGGCTAGCTCTGGAAACACCATATATTTT	CASSQERVASSGNTIYF
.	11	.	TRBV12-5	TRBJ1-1	TGTGCTAGTGGCTTGGGCTTGGGAGCTTTCTTT	CASGLGLGAFF
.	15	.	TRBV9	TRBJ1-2	TGTGCCAGCAGCCCCCTGGGGGGGGGAGTTAGGGGCTACACCTTC	CASSPLGGGVRGYTF
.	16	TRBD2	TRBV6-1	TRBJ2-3	TGTGCCAGCAGTGAGACTCTAGCGGGGGGCACAGATACGCAGTATTTT	CASSETLAGGTDTQYF
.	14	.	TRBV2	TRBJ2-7	TGTGCCAGCCAGGGGCAGGAGGGCCCCTACGAGCAGTACTTC	CASQGQEGPYEQYF
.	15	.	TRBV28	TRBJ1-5	TGTGCCAGCAGTAGATTTCTAAATACCAATCAGCCCCAGCATTTT	CASSRFLNTNQPQHF
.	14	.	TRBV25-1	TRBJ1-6	TGTGCCAGCAGTGAAGGGCTGCATAATTCACCCCTCCACTTT	CASSEGLHNSPLHF
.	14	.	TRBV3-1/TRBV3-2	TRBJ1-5	TGTGCCAGCAGCCAAATCAGGGGTTTTTCGCCCCAGCATTTT	CASSQIRGFSPQHF
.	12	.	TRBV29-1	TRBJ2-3	TGCAGCGTGGATGACAGCACAGATACGCAGTATTTT	CSVDDSTDTQYF
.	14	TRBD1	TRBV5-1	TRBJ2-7	TGCGCCAGCAGCGCCGGGACAGGGGGATACGAGCAGTACTTC	CASSAGTGGYEQYF
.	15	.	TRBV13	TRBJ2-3	TGTGCCAGCAGCTTAGTGGGCGGGGGCACAGATACGCAGTATTTT	CASSLVGGGTDTQYF
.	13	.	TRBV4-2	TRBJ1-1	TGTGCCAGCAGCCAGGGGGACAACACTGAAGCTTTCTTT	CASSQGDNTEAFF
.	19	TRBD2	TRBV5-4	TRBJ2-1	TGTGCCAGCAGCTTGTCCCGGACTAGCGGGGGCGATAATTACAATGAGCAGTTCTTC	CASSLSRTSGGDNYNEQFF
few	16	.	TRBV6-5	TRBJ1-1	TGTGCCAGCAGTTACTCGAGGCAGGGTGGGAACACTGAAGCTTTCTTT	CASSYSRQGGNTEAFF
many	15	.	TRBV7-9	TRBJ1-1	TGTGCCAGCAGCTTAGCGCTGGCCGGGAACACTGAAGCTTTCTTT	CASSLALAGNTEAFF
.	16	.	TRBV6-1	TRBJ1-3	TGTGCCAGCAGTGAAGAAGGGGTCTTCTCTGGAAACACCATATATTTT	CASSEEGVFSGNTIYF
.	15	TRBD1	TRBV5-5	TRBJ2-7	TGTGCCAGCAGCCCCGGGACAGCCGTGTTCTCCGAGCAGTACTTC	CASSPGTAVFSEQYF
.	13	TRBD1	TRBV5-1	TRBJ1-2	TGCGCCAGCAGCCCTGACAGGGCTCATGGCTACACCTTC	CASSPDRAHGYTF
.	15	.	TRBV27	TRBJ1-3	TGTGCCAGCAGCCCGCCGGGGGCCTCTGGAAACACCATATATTTT	CASSPPGASGNTIYF
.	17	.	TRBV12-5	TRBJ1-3	TGTGCTAGTGGTTTGGTCACGGGCCGACCCTCTGGAAACACCATATATTTT	CASGLVTGRPSGNTIYF
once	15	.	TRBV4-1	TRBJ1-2	TGCGCCAGCAGCCAAGACCAAGGACGCACCTATGGCTACACCTTC	CASSQDQGRTYGYTF